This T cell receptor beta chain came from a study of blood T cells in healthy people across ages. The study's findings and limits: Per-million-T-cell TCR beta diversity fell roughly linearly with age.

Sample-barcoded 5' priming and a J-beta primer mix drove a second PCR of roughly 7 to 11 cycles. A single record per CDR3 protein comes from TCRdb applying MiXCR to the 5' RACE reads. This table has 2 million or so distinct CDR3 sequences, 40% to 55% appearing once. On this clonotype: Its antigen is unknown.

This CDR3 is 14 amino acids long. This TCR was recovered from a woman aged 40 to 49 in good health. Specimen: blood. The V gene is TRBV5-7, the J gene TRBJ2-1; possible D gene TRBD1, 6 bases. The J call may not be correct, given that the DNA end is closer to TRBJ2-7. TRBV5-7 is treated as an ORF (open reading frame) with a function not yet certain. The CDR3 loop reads CASIEQGKNNEQYF. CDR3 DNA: TGTGCCAGCATCGAACAGGGAAAGAACAATGAGCAGTACTTC.